This T cell receptor (beta chain) originates from a study of T-cell reconstitution after alpha-beta-depleted transplantation in children. The study's findings and limits: Reportedly, only several hundred clones from non-depleted graft cells drove alpha-beta T-cell counts at about two months. At one year after transplant, newly produced T cells mostly accounted for T-cell counts and diversity.

This clonotype was recorded many times. What it recognizes is unknown. Preparation of the TCRbeta library was carried out with unique molecular identifiers. MiXCR, applied by TCRdb to the PCR reads, yields one record per CDR3 protein. The sample lists about 170,000 distinct CDR3 sequences; around 10% were seen once. From germline, CDR1 is DFQATT and CDR2 SNEGSKA (reference sequence). The CDR3 is 14 residues long. V lost 0 bases to trimming and J lost 2 bases, with 10 bases between them. Sequences were derived from PBMCs, sampled before TCRalphabeta/CD19-depleted stem cell transplant. The chain joins TRBV20-1 to TRBJ1-1; no reliable D call. This receptor was obtained from a boy younger than 10 with acute myeloid leukemia, due to receive a stem cell transplant. CDR3 coding DNA: TGCAGTGCTAGAGACTCTGAACCTAACACTGAAGCTTTCTTT. The encoded protein is CSARDSEPNTEAFF.